This TCR beta chain originates from a study of T cell changes during pregnancy in multiple sclerosis. Repertoires were generated with immunoSEQ multiplex PCR, while TCRdb's copy carries only in-frame clones and drops some. The top ten hold around 2.8% of the sample, which has some 60,000 clones, roughly 90% seen once. This CDR3 spans 14 amino acids. The germline gives CDR1 SGHTA, CDR2 FQGNSA. Between the trimmed V and J ends, which lost 1 base and 2 bases, there was a span of 9 bases. Sequences were derived from peripheral blood, sampled in the third trimester of pregnancy. V and J are TRBV7-2 and TRBJ2-7; D is uncertain. This clonotype originated in a female donor in good health, enrolled as a control in a pregnancy study. CDR3 protein: CASSLGLVAYEQYF. The CDR3 DNA follows: TGTGCCAGCAGCTTAGGTTTAGTGGCCTACGAGCAGTACTTC.